These 23 T cell receptor beta chains share one sample of origin, sequenced in a study of monozygotic twins with inflammatory bowel disease. TCRdb re-called the 5' RACE reads; one entry per CDR3 protein, DNA not given. The table lists hundreds of thousands of distinct CDR3 sequences. Input material: blood. These receptors originate from a human donor with ulcerative colitis or Crohn's disease, or a healthy co-twin of an affected twin (not recorded which).

This rearrangement joins TRBV29-1 to TRBJ1-2. The CDR3 runs 13 residues. Per germline, CDR1 SQVTM and CDR2 ANQGSEA. CDR3 protein: CSVGTEPHYGYTF.

The chain links TRBV18 to TRBJ2-7. This CDR3 is 15 amino acids long. The germline CDR1 and CDR2 sequences are KGHSH and LQKENI. The chain's CDR3 is CASSPPGGLFYEQYF.

This chain uses TRBV4-2 with TRBJ2-2; TCRdb outputs TRBD2, but without DNA this stays unchecked. The CDR3 contains 16 residues. Germline-derived CDR1 and CDR2 are LGHNA and YNFKEQ. The CDR3: CASSQDQGPNTGELFF.

The chain joins TRBV29-1 to TRBJ1-1; with no DNA, the TCRdb D assignment of TRBD1 cannot be verified. Germline V gene data show CDR1 as SQVTM and CDR2 as ANQGSEA. The CDR3 loop spans 12 amino acids. The CDR3: CSVRTDPGEAFF.

The chain joins TRBV7-9 to TRBJ2-1. Germline V lookup: CDR1 SEHNR, CDR2 FQNEAQ (reference sequence). The CDR3 runs 13 residues. CDR3 amino acids: CASSVGLWNEQFF.

V is TRBV7-2 and J is TRBJ1-3. This CDR3 has 15 amino acids. Looked up from germline, CDR1 is SGHTA and CDR2 is FQGNSA. CDR3 sequence: CASSPSSLSGNTIYF. Full variable domain (outside the CDR3, taken from reference TRBV7-2 and TRBJ1-3): GAGVSQSPSNKVTEKGKDVELRCDPISGHTALYWYRQSLGQGLEFLIYFQGNSAPDKSGLPSDRFSAERTGGSVSTLTIQRTQQEDSAVYLCASSPSSLSGNTIYFGEGSWLTVV.

The J gene is TRBJ2-1, the V gene TRBV4-3; TCRdb proposes TRBD1, but this gene call is untestable without DNA. The CDR3 is 15 residues long. CDR1 LGHNA and CDR2 YSLEER come from the germline V gene. The CDR3 reads CASSPRDGSTIGQFF.

J is TRBJ1-6 and V is TRBV5-1; TCRdb names TRBD1, which stays unverified in the absence of DNA. CDR1 and CDR2 from the germline V gene are SGHRS and YFSETQ. The length of the CDR3 is 15 residues. This CDR3 reads CASSLDGQGASPLHF.

The chain links TRBV5-1 to TRBJ2-1; TCRdb indicates TRBD1, and absent DNA this call remains unverified. This CDR3 comprises 17 residues. Germline V lookup: CDR1 SGHRS, CDR2 YFSETQ. CDR3 amino acids: CASSTGHRGLGAYEQSF.

The chain couples TRBV9 to TRBJ2-1; without DNA, the TCRdb call of TRBD2 cannot be checked. The CDR3 contains 17 residues. Germline assignment: CDR1 SGDLS and CDR2 YYNGEE. CDR3 sequence: CASSVGDSGLAVNEQFF.

The chain is built from TRBV28 and TRBJ1-6; TCRdb designates TRBD1, a call that cannot be tested without DNA. The CDR3 spans 14 residues. Germline CDR1 reads MDHEN; CDR2 reads SYDVKM. CDR3: CASRLVQGGSPLHF. The entire variable domain, with the rest obtained from reference TRBV28 and TRBJ1-6, is as follows: DVKVTQSSRYLVKRTGEKVFLECVQDMDHENMFWYRQDPGLGLRLIYFSYDVKMKEKGDIPEGYSVSREKKERFSLILESASTNQTSMYLCASRLVQGGSPLHFGNGTRLTVT.

J is TRBJ1-2 and V is TRBV5-1. This CDR3 spans 15 amino acids. The germline gives CDR1 SGHRS, CDR2 YFSETQ. The CDR3 loop reads CASSFNRHNGWGYTF.

This chain connects TRBV5-1 to TRBJ1-2; the TCRdb D gene call, TRBD1, has no DNA to confirm it. Looked up from germline, CDR1 is SGHRS and CDR2 is YFSETQ. CDR3 length: 15 residues. This chain's CDR3 is CASSSVTGTAYGYTF.

The rearrangement links TRBV7-3 to TRBJ2-1. CDR3 length: 15 amino acids. From germline, CDR1 is SGHTA and CDR2 FQGTGA. The CDR3 loop is CASSLEGRAGHEQFF.

This chain uses TRBV29-1 with TRBJ1-1. Germline V gene sequence: CDR1 SQVTM, CDR2 ANQGSEA. The CDR3 extends over 11 amino acids. The CDR3 region is CSVEALREAFF.

The chain carries TRBV7-8 and TRBJ1-6; the TCRdb call, TRBD1, lacks DNA for checking. CDR3 length: 14 amino acids. In germline, CDR1 is SGHVS, CDR2 FQNEAQ. The chain's CDR3 is CASSLVTGSSPLHF.

The chain uses TRBV9 and TRBJ2-1; TCRdb picks TRBD1, but there is no DNA to check that call. This CDR3 is built from 15 residues. Per germline, CDR1 SGDLS and CDR2 YYNGEE. This CDR3 is CASSAQALGVSEQFF.

The J gene is TRBJ2-3, the V gene TRBV6-5. Germline V gene data show CDR1 as MNHEY and CDR2 as SVGAGI. CDR3 size: 13 residues. CDR3 region: CASLKGSTDTQYF.

The J gene is TRBJ1-3, the V gene TRBV29-1. The V gene's germline CDR1 is SQVTM and CDR2 ANQGSEA. This CDR3 is 14 amino acids long. The CDR3 sequence: CSVGGQGSGNTIYF. Filled out from reference TRBV29-1 and TRBJ1-3, the complete variable domain reads SAVISQKPSRDICQRGTSLTIQCQVDSQVTMMFWYRQQPGQSLTLIATANQGSEATYESGFVIDKFPISRPNLTFSTLTVSNMSPEDSSIYLCSVGGQGSGNTIYFGEGSWLTVV.

This chain uses TRBV2 with TRBJ2-3; the TCRdb call, TRBD2, lacks DNA for checking. Germline V gives CDR1 SNHLY, CDR2 FYNNEI. CDR3 length equals 19 residues. The chain's CDR3 is CASSEVGAGGPASTDTQYF.

This chain joins TRBV9 and TRBJ1-5; TCRdb names TRBD1, which stays unverified in the absence of DNA. Per the germline V gene, CDR1 is SGDLS and CDR2 is YYNGEE. The CDR3 length is 15 residues. CDR3 sequence: CASSRGQGMYQPQHF. The entire variable domain, with the rest obtained from reference TRBV9 and TRBJ1-5, is as follows: DSGVTQTPKHLITATGQRVTLRCSPRSGDLSVYWYQQSLDQGLQFLIQYYNGEERAKGNILERFSAQQFPDLHSELNLSSLELGDSALYFCASSRGQGMYQPQHFGDGTRLSIL.

V is TRBV24-1 and J is TRBJ2-3; the TCRdb call, TRBD2, lacks DNA for checking. The length of the CDR3 is 16 residues. Germline CDR1 and CDR2: KGHDR and SFDVKD. The CDR3 sequence is CATSDGTSGSRDTQYF.

The CDR3 is CSARGQGPEQYF. The V and J genes are TRBV20-1 and TRBJ2-7; no DNA is available, so the TRBD1 call from TCRdb remains unchecked. Looked up from germline, CDR1 is DFQATT and CDR2 is SNEGSKA (reference sequence). The CDR3 is made up of 12 amino acids.